The clone carrying this TCR beta chain was seen only a few times. Its matching antigen is unknown. This entry belongs to a study of T-cell memory formation after mild COVID-19. Looked up from germline, CDR1 is SGHRS and CDR2 is YFSETQ. Trimming cost V 7 bases and J 4 bases, with 14 bases left between them. The CDR3 covers 13 residues. TCRdb analysed the 5' RACE reads with MiXCR anew, one entry per CDR3 protein. The table shows hundreds of thousands of distinct CDR3 sequences, with approximately 15% occurring only once. The study, taken as a whole, reports: Day 15 to 85 contracting clones showed balanced CD4/CD8; later expanders leaned CD4+.

The rearrangement links TRBV5-1 to TRBJ1-1; D may be TRBD1 (5 bases). Source material: PBMCs or a T cell subset sorted from them (not recorded which). The sequence was collected from a man younger than 30 who had mild COVID-19 (a few samples of this study predate the infection). Cell type and time point are not known. This CDR3 is CASGPGMGTEAFF. Written as DNA, the CDR3 is TGCGCCAGCGGCCCAGGGATGGGCACTGAAGCTTTCTTT.